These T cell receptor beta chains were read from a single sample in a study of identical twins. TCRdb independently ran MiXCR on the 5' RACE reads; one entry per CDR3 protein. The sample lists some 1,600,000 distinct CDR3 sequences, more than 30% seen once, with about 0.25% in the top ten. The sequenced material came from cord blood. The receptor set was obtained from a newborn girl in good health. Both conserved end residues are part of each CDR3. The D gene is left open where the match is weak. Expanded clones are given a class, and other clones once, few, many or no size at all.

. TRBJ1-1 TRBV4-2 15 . CASSHRQAGNTEAFF TGTGCCAGCAGCCACCGACAGGCCGGGAACACTGAAGCTTTCTTT
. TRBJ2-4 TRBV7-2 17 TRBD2 CASSLGGLAANKNIQYF TGTGCCAGCAGCTTAGGCGGGCTAGCGGCCAACAAAAACATTCAGTACTTC
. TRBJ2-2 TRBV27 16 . CASSFFASRNTGELFF TGTGCCAGCAGTTTTTTCGCTAGCCGGAACACCGGGGAGCTGTTTTTT
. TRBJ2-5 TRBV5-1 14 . CASSHQDGQETQYF TGCGCCAGCAGCCATCAGGACGGGCAAGAGACCCAGTACTTC
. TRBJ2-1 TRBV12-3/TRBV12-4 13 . CASSFRQINEQFF TGTGCCAGCAGTTTTCGACAGATCAATGAGCAGTTCTTC
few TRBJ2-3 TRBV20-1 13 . CSASTSLEDTQYF TGCAGTGCTAGTACGAGTCTCGAAGATACGCAGTATTTT
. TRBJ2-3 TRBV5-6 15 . CASTFSPGSTDTQYF TGTGCCAGCACCTTCTCTCCGGGTAGCACAGATACGCAGTATTTT
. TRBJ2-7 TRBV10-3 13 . CAISDRQIHEQYF TGTGCCATCAGTGATAGACAAATCCACGAGCAGTACTTC
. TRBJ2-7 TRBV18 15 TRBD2 CASSPGLAAHYEQYF TGTGCCAGCTCACCGGGACTAGCGGCCCACTACGAGCAGTACTTC
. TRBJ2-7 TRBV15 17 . CATGRDGQGSPTYEQYF TGTGCCACCGGCAGAGATGGGCAGGGATCGCCGACCTACGAGCAGTACTTC
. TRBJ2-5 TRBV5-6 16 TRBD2 CASSFRTSGYQETQYF TGTGCCAGCAGCTTCCGGACTAGCGGGTACCAAGAGACCCAGTACTTC
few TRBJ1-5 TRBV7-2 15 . CASSPDGQSRQPQHF TGTGCCAGCAGCCCAGATGGACAGTCAAGACAGCCCCAGCATTTT
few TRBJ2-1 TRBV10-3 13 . CATLGHPYNEQFF TGTGCCACCCTGGGACACCCTTACAATGAGCAGTTCTTC
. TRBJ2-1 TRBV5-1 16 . CASSVPMTSSYNEQFF TGCGCCAGCAGCGTCCCCATGACGAGCTCCTACAATGAGCAGTTCTTC
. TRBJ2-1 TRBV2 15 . CASTSGLLSYNEQFF TGTGCCAGCACCTCGGGACTCCTCTCCTACAATGAGCAGTTCTTC
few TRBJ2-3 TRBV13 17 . CASSPSRYRGSTDTQYF TGTGCCAGCAGCCCGAGCAGGTATCGGGGTTCCACAGATACGCAGTATTTT
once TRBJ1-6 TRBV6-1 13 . CATTGPLNSPPHF TGTGCCACTACGGGACCCCTCAATTCACCCCCCCACTTT
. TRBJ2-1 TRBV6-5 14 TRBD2 CASTPGRAYNEQFF TGTGCCAGCACACCAGGGAGGGCCTACAATGAGCAGTTCTTC
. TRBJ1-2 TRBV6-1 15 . CASSAVGGEVYGYTF TGTGCCAGCAGTGCAGTCGGGGGCGAAGTTTATGGCTACACCTTC
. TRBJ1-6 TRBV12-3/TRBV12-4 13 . CASTSSGRSPLHF TGTGCCAGCACCTCTTCTGGTCGTTCACCCCTCCACTTT
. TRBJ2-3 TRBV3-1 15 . CASSPSWGALDTQYF TGTGCCAGCAGCCCCTCTTGGGGGGCATTGGATACGCAGTATTTT
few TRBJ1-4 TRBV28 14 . CASRPTGRTEKLFF TGTGCCAGCAGGCCAACAGGGCGGACGGAAAAACTGTTTTTT
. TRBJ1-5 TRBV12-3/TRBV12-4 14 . CASSLTGLRQPQHF TGTGCCAGCAGTTTAACAGGCCTCAGACAGCCCCAGCATTTT
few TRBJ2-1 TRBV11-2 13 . CASSLVPSWEQFF TGTGCCAGCAGCTTAGTCCCTAGCTGGGAGCAGTTCTTC
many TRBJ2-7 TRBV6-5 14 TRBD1 CASSTGGSSYEQYF TGTGCCAGCAGTACAGGGGGCAGCTCCTACGAGCAGTACTTC
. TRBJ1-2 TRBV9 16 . CASSPRLWGPGYGYTF TGTGCCAGCAGCCCCCGCCTATGGGGACCGGGCTATGGCTACACCTTC
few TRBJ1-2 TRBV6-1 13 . CASSEAPHAGVTF TGTGCCAGCAGTGAAGCTCCCCACGCCGGGGTCACCTTC
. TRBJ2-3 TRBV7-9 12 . CASGLTSDTQYF TGTGCTAGTGGTTTGACCTCCGATACGCAGTATTTT
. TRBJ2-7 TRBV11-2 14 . CASSLEGSYNEQYF TGTGCCAGCAGCTTAGAGGGCTCCTACAATGAGCAGTACTTC
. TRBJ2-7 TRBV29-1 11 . CSVVEDFEQYF TGCAGCGTTGTCGAGGACTTCGAGCAGTACTTC
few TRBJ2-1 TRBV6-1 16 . CASSEVRALGNNEQFF TGTGCCAGCAGTGAAGTTCGAGCATTGGGGAACAATGAGCAGTTCTTC
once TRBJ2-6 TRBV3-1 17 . CASSPGSGGAGANVLTF TGTGCCAGCAGCCCGGGATCCGGAGGGGCTGGGGCCAACGTCCTGACTTTC
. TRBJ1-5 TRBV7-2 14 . CASSTWGVNQPQHF TGTGCCAGCAGCACGTGGGGGGTCAATCAGCCCCAGCATTTT
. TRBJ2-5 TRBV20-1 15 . CSASPPRGVQETQYF TGCAGTGCTAGCCCCCCCAGGGGCGTACAAGAGACCCAGTACTTC
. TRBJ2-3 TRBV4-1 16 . CASSQRPGPQTDTQYF TGCGCCAGCAGCCAAAGGCCGGGACCCCAGACCGATACGCAGTATTTT
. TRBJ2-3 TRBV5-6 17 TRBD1 CASSSRPGQISTDTQYF TGTGCCAGCAGCTCAAGACCGGGACAGATTAGCACAGATACGCAGTATTTT
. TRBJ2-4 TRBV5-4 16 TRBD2 CASNPGLAGGQNIQYF TGTGCCAGCAACCCAGGACTAGCGGGGGGACAAAACATTCAGTACTTC
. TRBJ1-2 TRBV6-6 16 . CASGYTPTGTPYGYTF TGTGCCAGCGGTTACACACCCACCGGGACCCCCTATGGCTACACCTTC
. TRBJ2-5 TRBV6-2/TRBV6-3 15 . CASSYSRQPQEAQYF TGTGCCAGCAGTTACTCGAGGCAGCCTCAAGAGGCCCAGTACTTC
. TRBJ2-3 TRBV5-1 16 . CASSLGPSRGTDTQYF TGCGCCAGCAGCTTGGGACCTTCAAGGGGCACAGATACGCAGTATTTT
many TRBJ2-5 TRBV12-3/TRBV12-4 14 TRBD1 CASSTTGEDETQYF TGTGCCAGCAGTACGACAGGGGAAGACGAGACCCAGTACTTC
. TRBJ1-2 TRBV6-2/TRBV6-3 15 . CASSYLGQHDCGYTF TGTGCCAGCAGTTACCTCGGACAGCACGACTGTGGCTACACCTTC
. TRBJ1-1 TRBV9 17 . CASSVVPGGGWNTEAFF TGTGCCAGCAGCGTAGTTCCGGGGGGCGGGTGGAACACTGAAGCTTTCTTT
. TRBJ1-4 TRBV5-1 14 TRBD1 CASRRDRGQEKLFF TGCGCCAGCAGAAGAGACAGGGGGCAGGAAAAACTGTTTTTT
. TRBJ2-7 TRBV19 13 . CASAAGMSYEQYF TGTGCCAGTGCAGCAGGGATGTCCTACGAGCAGTACTTC
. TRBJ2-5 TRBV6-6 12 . CASGLFQETQYF TGTGCCAGCGGTCTCTTCCAAGAGACCCAGTACTTC
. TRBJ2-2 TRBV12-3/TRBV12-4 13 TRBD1 CASSRTGFGELFF TGTGCCAGCAGTCGGACAGGGTTCGGGGAGCTGTTTTTT
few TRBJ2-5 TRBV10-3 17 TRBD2 CAISEPTSGRAQETQYF TGTGCCATCAGTGAACCGACTAGCGGGAGGGCTCAAGAGACCCAGTACTTC
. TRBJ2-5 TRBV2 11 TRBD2 CASWGGKAQYF TGTGCCAGCTGGGGGGGTAAGGCCCAGTACTTC
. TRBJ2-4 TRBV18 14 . CASSPGRAKNIQYF TGTGCCAGCTCCCCGGGACGCGCCAAAAACATTCAGTACTTC
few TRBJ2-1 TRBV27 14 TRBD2 CASGRGEVYNEQFF TGTGCCAGCGGGCGGGGGGAGGTCTACAATGAGCAGTTCTTC
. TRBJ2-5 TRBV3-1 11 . CASSQGIPKYF TGTGCCAGCAGCCAAGGGATTCCGAAGTACTTC